This T cell receptor (beta chain) comes out of a study of blood T cell repertoires in COVID-19. For the study at large: Sample material is recorded as cDNA or gDNA derived from T cells, B-cell-depleted T cells, or PBMCs.

Followed longitudinally, the Seattle patients had been enrolled during active infection. The CDR3 is 14 residues long. Unmatched junction bases numbered 3, after V lost 0 bases and J lost 4 bases. CDR1 is SGHRS and CDR2 is YFSETQ in the germline V gene. Per the original data handling: Reference gene primer amplification gave estimated nucleated cell counts. Generated by immunoSEQ multiplex PCR, the TCRdb table keeps only in-frame clones and is missing some. The DNA was the basis for D and trimming; V, J and clone size are from that table. The data show 300,000 to 450,000 clones, about 89% seen once. The sequence was collected from a woman aged 55-75 years with COVID-19, enrolled during active disease. The sequenced material came from peripheral blood. This sequence joins TRBV5-1 and TRBJ2-7; 8 positions match TRBD2. CDR3 region: CASSLVRGAYEQYF. The CDR3, as DNA: TGCGCCAGCAGCTTGGTGCGGGGGGCGTACGAGCAGTACTTC.